Sequencing of this T cell receptor beta chain was carried out in a study of OX40 agonist ivuxolimab in advanced cancers. Study information: Patients assigned to dose escalation were diagnosed with hepatocellular carcinoma, melanoma, renal cell or head and neck cancer. Study results and limitations: Researchers report that CD8+ T cells had, on average, more expanded clones than CD4+.

Method: immunoSEQ multiplex PCR; TCRdb's copy keeps in-frame clones and lacks some. The sample yields approximately 49,000 clones, around 85% seen once. V was shortened by 6 bases and J by 0 bases, with 15 bases between the two germline ends. Germline values: CDR1 GTSNPN, CDR2 SVGIG (reference sequence). This CDR3 is 14 amino acids long. Details on this clone: Its antigen is not known.

Specimen: CD4+ or CD8+ T cells sorted from blood, collected in a trial of the OX40 agonist ivuxolimab. This chain joins TRBV30 and TRBJ2-7, with D perhaps given as TRBD1 or TRBD2 (5 bases each). This TCR was sampled from an adult with an advanced solid tumor such as melanoma, head and neck, liver or kidney cancer. The CDR3 DNA sequence: TGTGCCTGTCCTCGGGACCTAAGCTCCTACGAGCAGTACTTC. It specifies CACPRDLSSYEQYF.